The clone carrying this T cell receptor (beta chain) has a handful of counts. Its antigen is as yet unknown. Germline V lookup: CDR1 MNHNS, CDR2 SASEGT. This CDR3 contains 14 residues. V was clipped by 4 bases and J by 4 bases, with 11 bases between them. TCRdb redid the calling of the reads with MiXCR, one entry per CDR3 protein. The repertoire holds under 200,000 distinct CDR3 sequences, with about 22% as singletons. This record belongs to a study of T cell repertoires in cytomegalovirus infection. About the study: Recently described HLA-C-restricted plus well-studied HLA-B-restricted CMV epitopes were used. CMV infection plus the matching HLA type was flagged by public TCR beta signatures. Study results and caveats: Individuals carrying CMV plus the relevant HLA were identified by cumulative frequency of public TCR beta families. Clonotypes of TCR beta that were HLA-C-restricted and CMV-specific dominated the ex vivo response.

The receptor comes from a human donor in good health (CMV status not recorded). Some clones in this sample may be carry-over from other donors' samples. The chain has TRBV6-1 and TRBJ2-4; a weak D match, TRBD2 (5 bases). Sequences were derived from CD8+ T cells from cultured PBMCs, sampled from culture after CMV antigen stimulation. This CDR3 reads CASSGGLAKNIQYF. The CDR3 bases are TGTGCCAGCAGTGGAGGGTTGGCGAAAAACATTCAGTACTTC.